The source of this TCR beta chain is a study of CD8 T cells in ankylosing spondylitis. This clonotype was recorded many times. Its target is not known. Findings and limits, study-wide: Earlier reports found some motif variants in synovial fluid and blood in reactive arthritis.

Molecular-barcoded quantitative 5'-RACE produced these TCR beta libraries. Each CDR3 protein is one row after TCRdb ran MiXCR on the 5' RACE reads. The sample has about 150,000 distinct CDR3 sequences, 9.5% to 12% seen once. Sequenced input: blood, either unsorted or a sorted T cell fraction (not recorded which). This TCR derives from a female donor with ankylosing spondylitis or in good health (not recorded which).

The CDR3 reads CASSSWEGRMREKLFF. CDR3 coding DNA: TGTGCCAGCAGTTCTTGGGAGGGAAGGATGCGGGAAAAACTGTTTTTT. This sequence joins TRBV27 and TRBJ1-4; D is ambiguous. The ends were cut back, 4 bases at V and 8 bases at J, with 20 bases in the middle. The CDR3 has 16 amino acids. Germline CDR1 MNHEY, CDR2 SMNVEV (reference sequence). Full variable domain (missing parts from reference TRBV27 and TRBJ1-4): EAQVTQNPRYLITVTGKKLTVTCSQNMNHEYMSWYRQDPGLGLRQIYYSMNVEVTDKGDVPEGYKVSRKEKRNFPLILESPSPNQTSLYFCASSSWEGRMREKLFFGSGTQLSVL.